This T cell receptor (beta chain) was identified in a study of long-term antiretroviral therapy in people with HIV. Study background: Collection dates of the earliest samples fall about a decade before the 2015 immediate-ART recommendation.

The CDR3 consists of 16 residues. CDR1 is SGHDT and CDR2 is YYEEEE in the germline V gene. V was cut by 4 bases and J by 0 bases, with 14 bases left in between. It was version v3.0 of the immunoSEQ assay that was run at survey level. TCRdb's table, derived via immunoSEQ multiplex PCR, lists solely in-frame clones and lacks some. There are around 30,000 clones in the sample; approximately 78% occur only once, and approximately 8.5% lies in the top ten. Every HIV-positive participant received treatment in the United States. Every specimen provided about 0.95-11 million cryopreserved PBMC before DNA extraction took place.

V and J are TRBV5-6 and TRBJ2-1; D perhaps matches TRBD1 (5 bases). The sequencing used unsorted PBMCs, collected 1.5 years before starting antiretroviral therapy. This clonotype was obtained from a man between 18 and 29 years old with HIV. As DNA, the CDR3 is TGTGCCAGCAGCGACCTAGGGGTTAGCTCCTACAATGAGCAGTTCTTC. Residues: CASSDLGVSSYNEQFF.